Listed here are 16 T cell receptor beta chains from one sample, sequenced in a study of blood T cells in healthy people across ages. Alongside a J-beta primer mix, a sample-barcoded 5' primer served in a second PCR lasting 7 to 11 cycles. TCRdb independently ran MiXCR on the 5' RACE reads; one entry per CDR3 protein. The profile shows over 750,000 distinct CDR3 sequences, roughly 25% of them singletons. In addition, the sample was reused for a study of T cells of mothers and their children.

Source material: blood. These receptors were obtained from a boy under 18 in good health.

The chain links TRBV6-5 to TRBJ1-4; 7 bases are shared with TRBD1. The CDR3 consists of 17 residues. Germline lookup yields CDR1 MNHEY and CDR2 SVGAGI. The V and J ends lost 4 bases and 0 bases, in that order; junction bases with no gene match: 8. CDR3 DNA sequence: TGTGCCAGCAGTTCGAGACAGGGCCCCCCAACTAATGAAAAACTGTTTTTT. Translation gives CASSSRQGPPTNEKLFF.

The rearrangement uses TRBV29-1 and TRBJ2-3; the match to TRBD2 covers 15 bases. CDR3 length: 13 amino acids. Germline CDR1 and CDR2: SQVTM and ANQGSEA. V lost 7 bases, J lost 6 bases, and 2 bases stayed unmatched. Here the CDR3 reads CSGTSGGADTQYF. The CDR3 DNA reads as TGCAGCGGGACTAGCGGGGGGGCGGATACGCAGTATTTT.

The chain combines TRBV5-1 with TRBJ2-1, with TRBD1 matching over 7 bases. This CDR3 has 14 residues. V lost 4 bases and J lost 9; bases outside the gene matches: 10. Germline V gene lookup returns CDR1 SGHRS and CDR2 YFSETQ. The CDR3 protein is CASSRETGWGEQFF. CDR3 coding DNA: TGCGCCAGCAGCAGGGAGACAGGGTGGGGTGAGCAGTTCTTC.

This clonotype showed up just a few times. The chain links TRBV20-1 to TRBJ2-7; TRBD2 agrees at 13 bases. In germline, CDR1 is DFQATT, CDR2 SNEGSKA (reference sequence). CDR3 length equals 17 residues. Losses at the gene ends were 0 bases for V and 2 bases for J; bases not matched to a gene: 7. This chain's CDR3 is CSARDRTSGSFPYEQYF. In nucleotides, the CDR3 is TGCAGTGCTAGAGATCGGACTAGCGGGAGTTTCCCCTACGAGCAGTACTTC.

This clonotype appeared a few times. The V call is TRBV4-2, the J call TRBJ2-5; possible D gene TRBD2, 5 bases. The CDR3 has 15 residues. Germline loops: CDR1 LGHNA, CDR2 YNFKEQ. The V end was cut by 0 bases, the J end by 4 bases, with 12 bases between. The CDR3 spells CASSQDYGGGETQYF. The CDR3 DNA reads as TGTGCCAGCAGCCAAGATTACGGAGGCGGAGAGACCCAGTACTTC.

The chain joins TRBV24-1 to TRBJ2-5; D might be TRBD1 or TRBD2, each matching 5 bases. V was cut by 9 bases and J by 1 base, with 11 bases left in between. Looked up from germline, CDR1 is KGHDR and CDR2 is SFDVKD. This CDR3 contains 13 residues. The CDR3 DNA sequence: TGTGCCACCCGTCCTGGGGGCCAAGAGACCCAGTACTTC. It codes for CATRPGGQETQYF.

A few counts support this clonotype. Here the CDR3 reads CASSLGQGAEQYF. The CDR3 DNA follows: TGTGCCAGCAGCTTAGGACAGGGGGCCGAGCAGTACTTC. V usage is TRBV7-9 and J usage is TRBJ2-7; 10 nucleotides align to TRBD1. The CDR3 contains 13 residues. V trimming: 1 base; J trimming: 6 bases; junction bases outside the gene matches: 0. The germline V gene encodes CDR1 SEHNR and CDR2 FQNEAQ (reference sequence).

The V gene is TRBV27, the J gene TRBJ2-3; D unresolved. Germline V gene lookup returns CDR1 MNHEY and CDR2 SMNVEV (reference sequence). The V end lost 3 bases, the J end lost 1 base, and 11 bases lay between the germline ends. CDR3 length: 15 amino acids. Written as DNA, the CDR3 is TGTGCCAGCAGTTTGGTAGATATGGGCACAGATACGCAGTATTTT. Amino acid sequence: CASSLVDMGTDTQYF.

The V and J genes are TRBV29-1 and TRBJ2-5; 8 nucleotides line up with TRBD1. V was clipped by 4 bases and J by 5 bases; unmatched bases: 6. Germline values: CDR1 SQVTM, CDR2 ANQGSEA. This CDR3 region has 13 residues. CDR3 DNA: TGCAGCGTTGCACAGGGGGGTCGGGAGACCCAGTACTTC. It translates to CSVAQGGRETQYF.

This clonotype was found a few times. The chain links TRBV21-1 to TRBJ2-5; the table calls TRBD1, which could not be checked here. TRBV21-1 is assigned pseudogene status. This CDR3 has 15 amino acids. The CDR3 DNA is TGTGCCAGCAGCAGGCAGAGGACAGGGGAAGAGACCCAGTACTTC. As protein: CASSRQRTGEETQYF.

This rearrangement joins TRBV2 to TRBJ2-7, with D perhaps being TRBD1 or TRBD2 (5 bases each). The assigned J gene may be wrong: the sequence end matches TRBJ2-5 better. Germline CDR1 reads SNHLY; CDR2 reads FYNNEI. This CDR3 has 11 residues. For the CDR3, the DNA is TGTGCCAGTCAGGGAGAGGAGACCCAGTACTTC. This sequence encodes CASQGEETQYF.

The V and J genes are TRBV6-2 or TRBV6-3 and TRBJ2-1; D is uncertain. This CDR3 contains 14 residues. V lost 2 bases, J lost 10 bases, and 15 bases lay in between. CDR1 and CDR2 (germline): MNHEY, SVGEGT. CDR3 loop: CASSYMRPGVEQFF. The CDR3 DNA follows: TGTGCCAGCAGTTACATGAGACCGGGTGTGGAGCAGTTCTTC.

The chain has TRBV7-2 and TRBJ2-5; 12 bases agree with TRBD1. The germline gives CDR1 SGHTA, CDR2 FQGNSA. This CDR3 is built from 16 residues. The J segment lost 6 bases and the V segment lost 7 bases, leaving 12 bases of the junction unmatched. In DNA form, the CDR3 reads TGTGCCAGCAACGCGCGGGGACAGGGGGCCGGAAAGACCCAGTACTTC. This sequence encodes CASNARGQGAGKTQYF.

The CDR3 DNA follows: TGCGCCAGCAGCTTGGGCGACAGTTCCAATCAGCCCCAGCATTTT. Translating gives CASSLGDSSNQPQHF. The genes are TRBV5-1 and TRBJ1-5; D is possibly TRBD1 (5 bases). Per the germline V gene, CDR1 is SGHRS and CDR2 is YFSETQ. This CDR3 has 15 amino acids. Between the trimmed V and J ends, which lost 0 bases and 3 bases, there was a span of 10 bases.

V and J are TRBV12-3 or TRBV12-4 and TRBJ2-3; TRBD2 matches 11 bases. V trimming: 6 bases; J trimming: 6 bases; junction bases outside the gene matches: 8. This CDR3 spans 15 amino acids. CDR3 nucleotide sequence: TGTGCCAGCAGACCGACTAGCGGGGCCTGGGATACGCAGTATTTT. Translated, it gives CASRPTSGAWDTQYF.

The chain combines TRBV28 with TRBJ1-4, with D perhaps TRBD1 (6 bases). The CDR3 consists of 14 residues. From germline, CDR1 is MDHEN and CDR2 SYDVKM. V dropped 8 bases and J dropped 6 bases, with 16 bases sitting between them. The CDR3 protein is CASSNDRRDEKLFF. DNA for the CDR3: TGTGCCAGCTCAAACGACAGGAGGGATGAAAAACTGTTTTTT.